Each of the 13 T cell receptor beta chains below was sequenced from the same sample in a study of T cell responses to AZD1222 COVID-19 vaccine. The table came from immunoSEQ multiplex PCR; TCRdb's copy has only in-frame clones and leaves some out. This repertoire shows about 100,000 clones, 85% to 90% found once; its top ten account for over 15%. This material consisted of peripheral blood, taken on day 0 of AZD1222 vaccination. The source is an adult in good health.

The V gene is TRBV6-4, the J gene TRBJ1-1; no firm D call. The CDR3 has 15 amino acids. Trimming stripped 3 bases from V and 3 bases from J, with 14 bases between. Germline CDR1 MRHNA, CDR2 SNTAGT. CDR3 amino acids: CASSESGGWHTEAFF. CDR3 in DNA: TGTGCCAGCAGTGAATCCGGCGGTTGGCACACTGAAGCTTTCTTT.

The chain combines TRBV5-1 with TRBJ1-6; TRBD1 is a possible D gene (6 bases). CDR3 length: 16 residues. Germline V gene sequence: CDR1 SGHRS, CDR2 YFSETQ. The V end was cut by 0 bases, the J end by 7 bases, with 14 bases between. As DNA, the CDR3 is TGCGCCAGCAGCTTGGCCTCGACAGGCTTCAATTCACCCCTCCACTTT. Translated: CASSLASTGFNSPLHF.

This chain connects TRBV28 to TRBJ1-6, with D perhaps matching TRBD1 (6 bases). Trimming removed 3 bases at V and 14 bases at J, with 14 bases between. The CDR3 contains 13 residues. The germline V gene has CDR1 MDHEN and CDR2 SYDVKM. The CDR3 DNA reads TGTGCCAGCAGTTTTCAAGGGGGTTTATCCCTCCACTTT. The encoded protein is CASSFQGGLSLHF.

CDR3 sequence reads: CASSITAGEFNEQFF. CDR3 nucleotides: TGTGCCAGTAGTATAACTGCGGGGGAGTTCAATGAGCAGTTCTTC. The V call is TRBV19, the J call TRBJ2-1; 7 positions agree with TRBD2. Germline V gene data show CDR1 as LNHDA and CDR2 as SQIVND (reference sequence). The CDR3 loop spans 15 amino acids. Trimming cost V 2 bases and J 6 bases; bases outside gene matches: 7.

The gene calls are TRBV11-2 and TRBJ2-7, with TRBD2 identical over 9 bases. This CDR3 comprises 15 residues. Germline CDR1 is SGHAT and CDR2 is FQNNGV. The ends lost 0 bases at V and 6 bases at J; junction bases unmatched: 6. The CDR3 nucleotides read TGTGCCAGCAGCTTAGATACAGCGGGAGGCCGCGAGCAGTACTTC. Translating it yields CASSLDTAGGREQYF.

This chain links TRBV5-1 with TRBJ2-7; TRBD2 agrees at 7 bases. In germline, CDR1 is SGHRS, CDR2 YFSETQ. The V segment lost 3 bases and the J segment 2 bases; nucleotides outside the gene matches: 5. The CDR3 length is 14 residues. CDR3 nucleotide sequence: TGCGCCAGCAGCTCACTAGCGTCCACCTACGAGCAGTACTTC. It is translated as CASSSLASTYEQYF.

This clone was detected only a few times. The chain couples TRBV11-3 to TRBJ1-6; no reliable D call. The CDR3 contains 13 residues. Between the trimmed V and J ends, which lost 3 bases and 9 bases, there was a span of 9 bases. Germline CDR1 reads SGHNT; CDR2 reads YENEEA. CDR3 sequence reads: CASSLEGLSPLHF. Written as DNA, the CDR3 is TGTGCCAGCAGCTTGGAGGGCCTTTCACCCCTCCACTTT.

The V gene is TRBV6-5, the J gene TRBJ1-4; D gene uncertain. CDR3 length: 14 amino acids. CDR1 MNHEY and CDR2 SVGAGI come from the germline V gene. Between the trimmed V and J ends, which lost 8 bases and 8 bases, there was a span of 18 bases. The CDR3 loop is CASGRSGRGEKLFF. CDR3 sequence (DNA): TGTGCCAGCGGGCGGTCGGGGAGAGGGGAAAAACTGTTTTTT.

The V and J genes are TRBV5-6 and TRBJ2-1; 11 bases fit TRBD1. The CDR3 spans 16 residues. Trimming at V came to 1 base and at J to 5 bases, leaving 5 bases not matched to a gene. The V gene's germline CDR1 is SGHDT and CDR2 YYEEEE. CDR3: CASSLIGDRGDNEQFF. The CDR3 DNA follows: TGTGCCAGCAGCTTGATTGGGGACAGGGGGGACAATGAGCAGTTCTTC. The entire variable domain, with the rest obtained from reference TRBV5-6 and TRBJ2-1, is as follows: DAGVTQSPTHLIKTRGQQVTLRCSPKSGHDTVSWYQQALGQGPQFIFQYYEEEERQRGNFPDRFSGHQFPNYSSELNVNALLLGDSALYLCASSLIGDRGDNEQFFGPGTRLTVL.

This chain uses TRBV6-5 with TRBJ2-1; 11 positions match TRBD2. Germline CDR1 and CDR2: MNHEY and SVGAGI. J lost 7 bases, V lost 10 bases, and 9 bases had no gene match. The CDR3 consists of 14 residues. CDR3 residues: CAIIAGGMGNEQFF. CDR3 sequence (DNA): TGTGCCATTATAGCGGGGGGGATGGGGAATGAGCAGTTCTTC.

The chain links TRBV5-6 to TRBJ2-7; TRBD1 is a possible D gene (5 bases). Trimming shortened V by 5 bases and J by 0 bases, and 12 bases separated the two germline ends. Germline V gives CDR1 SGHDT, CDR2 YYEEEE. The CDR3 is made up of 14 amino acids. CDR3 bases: TGTGCCAGCAGGCCAGGGCCCAGCTCCTACGAGCAGTACTTC. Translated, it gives CASRPGPSSYEQYF.

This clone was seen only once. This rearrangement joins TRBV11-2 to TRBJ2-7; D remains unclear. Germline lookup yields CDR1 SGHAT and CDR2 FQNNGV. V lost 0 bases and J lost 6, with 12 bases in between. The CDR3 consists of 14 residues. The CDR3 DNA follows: TGTGCCAGCAGCTTAGATCGAGGTTGGGGCGAGCAGTACTTC. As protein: CASSLDRGWGEQYF.

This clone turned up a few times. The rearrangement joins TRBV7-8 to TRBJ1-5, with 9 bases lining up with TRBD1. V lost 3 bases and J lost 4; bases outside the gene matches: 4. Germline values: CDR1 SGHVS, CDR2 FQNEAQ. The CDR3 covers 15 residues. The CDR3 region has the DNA TGTGCCAGCAGCTTTCTCGGACAGGGGAATCAGCCCCAGCATTTT. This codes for CASSFLGQGNQPQHF.